This TCR beta chain was sequenced for a study of shared T cell receptors in the human thymus. The CDR3 runs to 13 residues. V trimming: 3 bases; J trimming: 2 bases; junction bases outside the gene matches: 2. In germline, CDR1 is SGHRS, CDR2 YFSETQ. Sequenced by immunoSEQ multiplex PCR; TCRdb stores in-frame clones only, minus some. Of 700,000 to 750,000 clones listed, over 75% are singletons. These data are also associated with another study on human thymus T cells. As reported in that work: Thymic material originated from resections removed in the course of corrective heart surgery. Within thymic and blood repertoires, V and J gene usage appeared to be biased. Related studies noted strongly shared thymic repertoires across unrelated people.

The receptor was derived from a girl under three years old with a congenital heart defect. Input material: thymocytes. This sequence joins TRBV5-1 and TRBJ2-7; TRBD1 agrees at 7 bases. DNA of the CDR3: TGCGCCAGCAGCTCGGGACAGACCTACGAGCAGTACTTC. Protein: CASSSGQTYEQYF.